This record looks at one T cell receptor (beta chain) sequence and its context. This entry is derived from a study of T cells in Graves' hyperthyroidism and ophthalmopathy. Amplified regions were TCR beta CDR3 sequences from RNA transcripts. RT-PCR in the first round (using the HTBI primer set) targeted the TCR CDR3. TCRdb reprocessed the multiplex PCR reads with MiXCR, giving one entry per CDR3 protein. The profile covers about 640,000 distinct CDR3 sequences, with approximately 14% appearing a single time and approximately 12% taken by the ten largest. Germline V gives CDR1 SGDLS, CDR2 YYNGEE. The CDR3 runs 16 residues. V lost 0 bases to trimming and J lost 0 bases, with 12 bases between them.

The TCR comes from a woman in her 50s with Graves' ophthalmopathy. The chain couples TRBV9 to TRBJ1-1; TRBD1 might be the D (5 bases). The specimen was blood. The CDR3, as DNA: TGTGCCAGCAGCGTAGGAGGGGCAGGGTTGAACACTGAAGCTTTCTTT. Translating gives CASSVGGAGLNTEAFF.